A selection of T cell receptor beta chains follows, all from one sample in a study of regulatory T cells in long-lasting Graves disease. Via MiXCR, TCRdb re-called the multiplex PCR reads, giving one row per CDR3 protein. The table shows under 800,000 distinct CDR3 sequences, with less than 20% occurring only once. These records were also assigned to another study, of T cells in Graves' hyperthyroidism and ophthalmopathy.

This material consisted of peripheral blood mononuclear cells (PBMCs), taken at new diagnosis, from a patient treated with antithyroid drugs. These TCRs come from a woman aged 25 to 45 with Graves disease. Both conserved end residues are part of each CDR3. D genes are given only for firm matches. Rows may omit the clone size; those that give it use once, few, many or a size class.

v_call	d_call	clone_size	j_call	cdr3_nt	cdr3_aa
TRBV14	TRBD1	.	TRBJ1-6	TGTGCCAGCAGCCCCTCGACCGGGACAGCGTTTTCACCCCTCCACTTT	CASSPSTGTAFSPLHF
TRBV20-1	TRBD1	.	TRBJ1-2	TGCAGTGCTAGACCCCGGGACAGCTATGGCTACACCTTC	CSARPRDSYGYTF
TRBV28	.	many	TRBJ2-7	TGTGCCAGCAGGAGGGGCTCCTACGAGCAGTACTTC	CASRRGSYEQYF
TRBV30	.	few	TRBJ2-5	TGTGCCTGGAGTGTTTCGTACCAAGAGACCCAGTACTTC	CAWSVSYQETQYF
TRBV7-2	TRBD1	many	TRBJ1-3	TGTGCCAGCAGCCTCCACCCCCAAACAGGGGGCTCTGGAAACACCATATATTTT	CASSLHPQTGGSGNTIYF
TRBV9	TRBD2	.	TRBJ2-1	TGTGCCAGCAGCCCGGGAGGGGGTTCGAGTGAGCAGTTCTTC	CASSPGGGSSEQFF
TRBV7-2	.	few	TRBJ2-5	TGTGCCAGCAGCACCCAACAGCATTTGGGCAAGGAGACCCAGTACTTC	CASSTQQHLGKETQYF
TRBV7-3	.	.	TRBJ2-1	TGTGCCAGCAGCTTAATCCCCTCCTGGGGTGAGCAGTTCTTC	CASSLIPSWGEQFF
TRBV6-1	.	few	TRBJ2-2	TGTGCCAGCAAATCGGGCGGAAACACCGGGGAGCTGTTTTTT	CASKSGGNTGELFF
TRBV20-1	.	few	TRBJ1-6	TGCAGTGCTCGGGACGGAAATTCACCCCTCCACTTT	CSARDGNSPLHF
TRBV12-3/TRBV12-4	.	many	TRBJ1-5	TGTGCCAGCAGTTCGGAGGTTAATCAGCCCCAGCATTTT	CASSSEVNQPQHF
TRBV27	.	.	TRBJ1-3	TGTGCCAGCAGTTTATGGGGGGGTCCGGACTCTGGAAACACCATATATTTT	CASSLWGGPDSGNTIYF
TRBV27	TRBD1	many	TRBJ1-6	TGTGCCAGCAGCCCGACAGGGGCGTATAATTCACCCCTCCACTTT	CASSPTGAYNSPLHF
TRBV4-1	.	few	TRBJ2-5	TGCGCCAGCAGCCAAGAGGGAGTAGTGGGGACCCAGTACTTC	CASSQEGVVGTQYF
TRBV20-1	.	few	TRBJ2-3	TGCAGTGCTAGCACGGGACTCGGCACAGATACGCAGTATTTT	CSASTGLGTDTQYF
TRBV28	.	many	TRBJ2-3	TGTGCCAGCAGCCGCCTGGGGACTAGCACAGATACGCAGTATTTT	CASSRLGTSTDTQYF
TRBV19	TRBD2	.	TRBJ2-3	TGTGCCAGTAGTATGGATAGCGGGATCACAGATACGCAGTATTTT	CASSMDSGITDTQYF
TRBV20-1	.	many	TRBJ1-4	TGCAGTGCTAGAGGTCCGTCCCTTGGTGAAAAACTGTTTTTT	CSARGPSLGEKLFF
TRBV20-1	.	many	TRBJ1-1	TGCAGAGGAAGGGACCGGTTCGACACTGAAGCTTTCTTT	CRGRDRFDTEAFF
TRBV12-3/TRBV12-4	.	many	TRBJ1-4	TGTGCCAGCGGGAGGGTTGCCGAAAAACTGTTTTTT	CASGRVAEKLFF
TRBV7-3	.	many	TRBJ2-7	TGTGCCAGCAGCTGGTGGGGCGGGCTCGAGCAGTACTTC	CASSWWGGLEQYF
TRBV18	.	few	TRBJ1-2	TGTGCCAGCTCACCACAGAAGGACAACTATGGCTACACCTTC	CASSPQKDNYGYTF
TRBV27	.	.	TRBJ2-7	TGTGCCAGCAGTTTATTTGTGGGAGTTACCGAGCAGTACTTC	CASSLFVGVTEQYF
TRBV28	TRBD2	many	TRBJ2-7	TGTGCCAGCAGTCCTCCCGGGACTAGCGGGAGTAGCAAGTACTTC	CASSPPGTSGSSKYF
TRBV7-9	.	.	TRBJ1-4	TGTGCCAGCAGCCGAGGCTGGGAGCCTAATGAAAAACTGTTTTTT	CASSRGWEPNEKLFF
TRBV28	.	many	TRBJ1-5	TGTGCCAGCACCCAAACTGGGGGGGATAGCAATCAGCCCCAGCATTTT	CASTQTGGDSNQPQHF
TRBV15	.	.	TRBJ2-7	TGTGCCACCAGCAGAGCCTCTACAGGGAAATACGAGCAGTACTTC	CATSRASTGKYEQYF
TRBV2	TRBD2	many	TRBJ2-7	TGTGCCAGCGTCTTCGGGCGGGAGCTCCCCTACGAGCAGTACTTC	CASVFGRELPYEQYF
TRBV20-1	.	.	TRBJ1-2	TGCAGTGCCAGGGTCGGGGCTTTTATGAAGGGCTACACCTTC	CSARVGAFMKGYTF
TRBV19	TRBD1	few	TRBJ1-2	TGTGCCAGTACCCGACAGGGTGATGGCTACACCTTC	CASTRQGDGYTF
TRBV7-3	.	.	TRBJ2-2	TGTGCCAGCAGAAGGACTGCGAACACCGGGGAGCTGTTTTTT	CASRRTANTGELFF
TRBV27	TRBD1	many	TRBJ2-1	TGTGCCAGCGTGCAATCTGTGACAGGGGCATACAATGAGCAGTTCTTC	CASVQSVTGAYNEQFF
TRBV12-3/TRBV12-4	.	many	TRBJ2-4	TGTGCCAGCACCCTGACTATTGCCAAAAACATTCAGTACTTC	CASTLTIAKNIQYF
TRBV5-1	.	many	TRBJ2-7	TGCGCCAGCAGCCAGGCTGGACAAACAAGCGGTCAGTACTTC	CASSQAGQTSGQYF
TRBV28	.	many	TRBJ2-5	TGTGCCAGCAGTCCCCTCGGGACCCGAGAGACCCAGTACTTC	CASSPLGTRETQYF
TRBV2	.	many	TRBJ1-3	TGTGCCAGCAGTGAAGGGGGCTCTGGAAACACCATATATTTT	CASSEGGSGNTIYF
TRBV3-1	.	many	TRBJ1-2	TGTGCCAGCAGCCAAGATATAGCAAACTATGGCTACACCTTC	CASSQDIANYGYTF
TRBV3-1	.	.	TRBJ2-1	TGTGCCAGCAGCCCCGGGACTCCCCCCTACAATGAGCAGTTCTTC	CASSPGTPPYNEQFF
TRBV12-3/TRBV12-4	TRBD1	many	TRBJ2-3	TGTGCCAGCAGTTCAGAAGAGGGACAGCGCACAGATACGCAGTATTTT	CASSSEEGQRTDTQYF
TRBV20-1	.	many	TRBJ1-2	TGCAGTGCGCTACCCCCGGGACCCGATAACTATGGCTACACCTTC	CSALPPGPDNYGYTF
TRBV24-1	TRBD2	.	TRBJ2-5	TGTGCCACCAGTGATCACCCCCTGCGGGAGGGCCGAGAGACCCAGTACTTC	CATSDHPLREGRETQYF
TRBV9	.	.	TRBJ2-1	TGTGCCAGCAGCGTACCTCGGGAGTCGGGTAACAATGAGCAGTTCTTC	CASSVPRESGNNEQFF
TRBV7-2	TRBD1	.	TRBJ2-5	TGTGCCAGCAGCTACAGGGGGCGCAGGGAGACCCAGTACTTC	CASSYRGRRETQYF
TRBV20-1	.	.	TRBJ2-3	TGCAGTGCGCCCGCGGGGAGCACAGATACGCAGTATTTT	CSAPAGSTDTQYF
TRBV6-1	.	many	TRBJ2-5	TGTGCCAGCAGTCCGTGGCCGACCCAGTACTTC	CASSPWPTQYF
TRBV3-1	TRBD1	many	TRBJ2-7	TGTGCCAGCAGCCAGTGGGACAGGGGACCACGCGAGCAGTACTTC	CASSQWDRGPREQYF
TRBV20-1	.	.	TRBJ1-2	TGCAGCGAAAATGCCGGGACATCCTATGGCTACACCTTC	CSENAGTSYGYTF
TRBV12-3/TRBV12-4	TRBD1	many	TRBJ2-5	TGTGCCAGCAGCCGTACAGGGGTGGAGTGGACCCAGTACTTC	CASSRTGVEWTQYF
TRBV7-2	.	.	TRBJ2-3	TGCGCCAGCAGCCATTCTCGAGGACCTTCTACAGATACGCAGTATTTT	CASSHSRGPSTDTQYF
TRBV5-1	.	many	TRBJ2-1	TGCGCCAGCAGCTTGGGTCCGTACAATGAGCAGTTCTTC	CASSLGPYNEQFF
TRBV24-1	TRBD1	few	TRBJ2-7	TGTGCCACCAGTGATTCCTCAGGGGGAGCCTACGAGCAGTACTTC	CATSDSSGGAYEQYF
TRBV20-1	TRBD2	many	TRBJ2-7	TGCAGTGCTAGACAACCGGGACTAGCTGCCCTCGAGCAGTACTTC	CSARQPGLAALEQYF
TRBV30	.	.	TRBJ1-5	TGTGCCTGGAGTCCCGGGATGAATCAGCCCCAGCATTTT	CAWSPGMNQPQHF
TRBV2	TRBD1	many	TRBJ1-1	TGTGCCAGCAGAACCCCGACAGGGGGCGAAGCTTTCTTT	CASRTPTGGEAFF
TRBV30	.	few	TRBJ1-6	TGTGCCTGGAGTGTACTGTGGAATTCACCCCTCCACTTT	CAWSVLWNSPLHF
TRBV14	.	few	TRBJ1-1	TGTGCCAGCAGCCAACTCATCACCTTCCAGCCTGAAGCTTTCTTT	CASSQLITFQPEAFF
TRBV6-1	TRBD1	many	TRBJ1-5	TGTGCCAGCAGCGTTACAGGGGGCCGTCAGCCCCAGCATTTT	CASSVTGGRQPQHF